The clone carrying this TCR beta chain came up a few times. CDR1 and CDR2 from the germline V gene are SGHAT and FQNNGV. This CDR3 is built from 14 residues. Trimming shortened V by 5 bases and J by 2 bases, and 13 bases separated the two germline ends. The data are from a study of blood T cell repertoires in COVID-19. As for the study in general: Researchers got acute and convalescent COVID-19 samples from the United States, Italy and Spain. T cells, B-cell-depleted T cells, or PBMCs supplied cDNA or gDNA.

Source study methods: How many nucleated cells were present was estimated from reference gene primer amplification. Clones were sequenced by immunoSEQ multiplex PCR, and TCRdb holds only the in-frame ones, with some missing. V, J and clone size are taken as reported in that table, and D and trimming were inferred from the DNA itself. In the table there are some 150,000 clones, approximately 87% of which are singletons. The chain links TRBV11-2 to TRBJ2-7, with D unresolved. The TCR was taken from a man aged 45-65 years who had recovered from COVID-19. The material sequenced was peripheral blood. This CDR3 reads CASSRYTVTYEQYF. Written as DNA, the CDR3 is TGTGCCAGCAGCCGATACACCGTCACCTACGAGCAGTACTTC.